The 24 T cell receptor beta chains reported below all come from one sample, sequenced in a study of cytomegalovirus exposure and HLA in healthy donors. PCR employed 60 Vbeta and 13 Jbeta primers. Sequencing was performed with immunoSEQ multiplex PCR; in TCRdb, only in-frame clones are kept and a portion is missing. Among under 150,000 clones listed, about 86% were seen once. Sequenced input: PBMCs. These receptors were obtained from a man younger than 30 in good health and CMV-seronegative.

The chain links TRBV7-2 to TRBJ2-2; D is uncertain. V was shortened by 4 bases and J by 6 bases, with 6 bases between the two germline ends. CDR3 length equals 12 residues. Germline V gives CDR1 SGHTA, CDR2 FQGNSA. The CDR3 loop reads CASSWASGELFF. The CDR3 DNA follows: TGTGCCAGCAGCTGGGCATCCGGGGAGCTGTTTTTT.

The CDR3 DNA sequence: TGCAGCGTCTCGGTTTCGGGAGGCTACACCTTC. Translation: CSVSVSGGYTF. The chain employs TRBV29-1 and TRBJ1-2, with D unclear. Germline values: CDR1 SQVTM, CDR2 ANQGSEA. This CDR3 spans 11 amino acids. V lost 6 bases, J lost 8 bases, and 13 bases lay in between.

This clone occurred many times. The V and J genes are TRBV6-6 and TRBJ2-7, with D hard to call. Germline lookup yields CDR1 MNHNY and CDR2 SVGAGI (reference sequence). CDR3 length: 14 residues. Trimming pared 3 bases from V and 3 bases from J, leaving 12 bases between. The CDR3 protein is CASSYGQLNYEQYF. The CDR3 DNA sequence: TGTGCCAGCAGTTATGGGCAGTTAAACTACGAGCAGTACTTC.

The CDR3: CASSQDPRVSDYEQYF. CDR3 coding DNA: TGCGCCAGCAGCCAAGATCCCAGGGTCAGCGACTACGAGCAGTACTTC. The gene calls are TRBV4-3 and TRBJ2-7, with D perhaps TRBD1 (5 bases). The CDR3 covers 16 residues. The germline V gene encodes CDR1 LGHNA and CDR2 YSLEER. Trimming took off 0 bases at V and 3 bases at J, with 15 bases between the two ends.

CDR3 in amino acids: CASSQDWASGYNEQFF. CDR3 coding DNA: TGCGCCAGCAGCCAAGATTGGGCTAGCGGATACAATGAGCAGTTCTTC. The rearrangement uses TRBV4-3 and TRBJ2-1, with 7 bases lining up with TRBD2. The length of the CDR3 is 16 residues. V trimming: 0 bases; J trimming: 4 bases; junction bases outside the gene matches: 6. Germline lookup yields CDR1 LGHNA and CDR2 YSLEER.

The J gene is TRBJ1-2, the V gene TRBV4-3; D is perhaps TRBD1 (5 bases). The CDR3 length is 16 residues. Germline-derived CDR1 and CDR2 are LGHNA and YSLEER. Trimming pared 1 base from V and 8 bases from J, leaving 20 bases between. The CDR3 loop reads CASSQARQRPLYGYTF. In nucleotides, the CDR3 is TGCGCCAGCAGCCAAGCCAGACAGAGGCCACTGTACGGCTACACCTTC.

The chain links TRBV7-2 to TRBJ1-2; D is undetermined. The CDR3 is 14 residues long. V gave up 1 base and J gave up 10 bases, with 16 bases separating them. Germline V gene data show CDR1 as SGHTA and CDR2 as FQGNSA. This CDR3 reads CASSLDSSARPYTF. The CDR3 region has the DNA TGTGCCAGCAGCTTAGATTCTAGCGCCAGACCCTACACCTTC.

V usage is TRBV30 and J usage is TRBJ1-2, with D possibly matching TRBD1 (6 bases). Germline CDR1 reads GTSNPN; CDR2 reads SVGIG (reference sequence). There are 17 residues in the CDR3. V lost 4 bases and J 2 bases, leaving 23 bases between the germline ends. This CDR3 reads CAWKSPWGPKRNYGYTF. The DNA for the CDR3 is TGTGCCTGGAAGTCCCCGTGGGGGCCTAAGAGGAACTATGGCTACACCTTC.

This clone was recorded many times. The rearrangement links TRBV4-3 to TRBJ1-2, with TRBD1 as a possible D gene (5 bases). Between the trimmed V and J ends, which lost 0 bases and 3 bases, there was a span of 11 bases. Germline V gives CDR1 LGHNA, CDR2 YSLEER. The CDR3 length is 15 residues. The CDR3 is CASSQDNAGHYGYTF. In DNA, the CDR3 is TGCGCCAGCAGCCAAGATAACGCAGGGCACTATGGCTACACCTTC.

The chain joins TRBV6-5 to TRBJ1-1; D perhaps matches TRBD1 (6 bases). V was trimmed by 6 bases and J by 3 bases, leaving 11 bases between them. CDR1 is MNHEY and CDR2 is SVGAGI in the germline V gene. This CDR3 contains 13 residues. CDR3 nucleotides: TGTGCCAGCAGAAACAGGGTGCACACTGAAGCTTTCTTT. Its translation is CASRNRVHTEAFF.

This chain links TRBV19 with TRBJ2-2; TRBD1 matches 10 bases. This CDR3 region has 16 residues. The V and J ends lost 6 bases and 3 bases, in that order; junction bases with no gene match: 7. Germline values: CDR1 LNHDA, CDR2 SQIVND (reference sequence). The CDR3: CASSSPTGGDTGELFF. DNA for the CDR3: TGTGCCAGTAGCTCCCCGACAGGGGGCGACACCGGGGAGCTGTTTTTT.

J is TRBJ1-1 and V is TRBV18; TRBD1 aligns across 8 bases. Germline CDR1 reads KGHSH; CDR2 reads LQKENI. This CDR3 spans 15 amino acids. Trimming took 3 bases from V and 3 from J; bases not matched to a gene: 6. The CDR3 DNA is TGTGCCAGCTCACCTCTCAGGGGGCTGGACACTGAAGCTTTCTTT. Its translation is CASSPLRGLDTEAFF.

The V call is TRBV7-9, the J call TRBJ1-1, with 8 bases lining up with TRBD1. The CDR3 spans 17 residues. Germline lookup yields CDR1 SEHNR and CDR2 FQNEAQ (reference sequence). V gave up 2 bases and J gave up 2 bases; unmatched junction bases: 10. The CDR3 sequence: CASSLRGRTGTNTEAFF. CDR3 DNA sequence: TGTGCCAGCAGCTTAAGGGGACGGACAGGGACTAACACTGAAGCTTTCTTT.

The chain carries TRBV4-3 and TRBJ1-2; TRBD1 aligns across 8 bases. The CDR3 consists of 16 residues. J was trimmed by 7 bases and V by 0 bases; bases with no gene match: 10. Germline loops: CDR1 LGHNA, CDR2 YSLEER. The CDR3: CASSQESRGQSSGYTF. As DNA, the CDR3 is TGCGCCAGCAGCCAAGAGAGCAGGGGGCAATCGAGTGGCTACACCTTC.

This clone has only one observation. The chain is built from TRBV6-1 and TRBJ2-5; TRBD1 aligns across 7 bases. The germline V gene has CDR1 MNHNS and CDR2 SASEGT. The J segment lost 3 bases and the V segment lost 4 bases, leaving 8 bases of the junction unmatched. CDR3 length: 15 amino acids. In DNA form, the CDR3 reads TGTGCCAGCAGTGGGATACAGGGGTCTGAAGAGACCCAGTACTTC. Translation: CASSGIQGSEETQYF.

The chain recombines TRBV5-6 with TRBJ2-3; 11 positions agree with TRBD2. The CDR3 has 15 amino acids. Germline loops: CDR1 SGHDT, CDR2 YYEEEE. The V segment lost 4 bases and the J segment 8 bases; nucleotides outside the gene matches: 9. CDR3 sequence (DNA): TGTGCCAGCAGCCCCCTAGCGGGGGGCCCAACTACGCAGTATTTT. Protein: CASSPLAGGPTTQYF.

This chain connects TRBV9 to TRBJ2-2; D is ambiguous. The CDR3 covers 14 residues. The V and J ends lost 3 bases and 2 bases respectively, with 8 bases between them. Germline CDR1 is SGDLS and CDR2 is YYNGEE. DNA for the CDR3: TGTGCCAGCAGCGGTGTCAGAAACACCGGGGAGCTGTTTTTT. Encoded protein: CASSGVRNTGELFF.

The chain links TRBV23-1 to TRBJ1-2; 7 bases map to TRBD1. TRBV23-1 is identified as an open reading frame with a role that is uncertain. The CDR3 has 15 residues. The V and J ends lost 4 bases and 2 bases, in that order; junction bases with no gene match: 7. The CDR3 here is CASSRAGQPNYGYTF. The CDR3 nucleotides are TGCGCCAGCAGTCGCGCGGGACAGCCGAACTATGGCTACACCTTC.

The genes are TRBV6-5 and TRBJ1-4, with 9 positions matching TRBD1. The ends lost 4 bases at V and 4 bases at J; junction bases unmatched: 1. Germline values: CDR1 MNHEY, CDR2 SVGAGI. This CDR3 has 14 residues. The CDR3 coding sequence is TGTGCCAGCAGTTTGGACAGGGGTAATGAAAAACTGTTTTTT. Amino acids: CASSLDRGNEKLFF.

V usage is TRBV2 and J usage is TRBJ2-3, with 9 bases aligning to TRBD2. The CDR3 loop spans 16 amino acids. V shed 2 bases and J 4 bases; nucleotides not matched to a gene: 7. Germline V gene sequence: CDR1 SNHLY, CDR2 FYNNEI. CDR3 sequence (DNA): TGTGCCAGCAGTGAAAAAGCGGGGGGATTTCCAGATACGCAGTATTTT. It translates to CASSEKAGGFPDTQYF. Full variable domain (missing parts from reference TRBV2 and TRBJ2-3): EPEVTQTPSHQVTQMGQEVILRCVPISNHLYFYWYRQILGQKVEFLVSFYNNEISEKSEIFDDQFSVERPDGSNFTLKIRSTKLEDSAMYFCASSEKAGGFPDTQYFGPGTRLTVL.

In its sample, this clone was seen a few times. The V call is TRBV7-3, the J call TRBJ1-6; D perhaps matches TRBD1 (5 bases). V was cut by 3 bases and J by 10 bases, with 13 bases left in between. Germline V gives CDR1 SGHTA, CDR2 FQGTGA. The CDR3 totals 14 residues. The CDR3 here is CASSLARGYSPLHF. CDR3 DNA sequence: TGTGCCAGCAGCTTGGCAAGGGGATACTCACCCCTCCACTTT.

This clone was recorded only once. The chain joins TRBV9 to TRBJ1-2; D ambiguous. Per germline, CDR1 SGDLS and CDR2 YYNGEE. Between the trimmed V and J ends, which lost 0 bases and 2 bases, there was a span of 11 bases. This CDR3 is 15 amino acids long. CDR3: CASSVVDSPNYGYTF. The CDR3 DNA is TGTGCCAGCAGCGTAGTAGACTCTCCCAACTATGGCTACACCTTC.

The V and J genes are TRBV5-1 and TRBJ1-1; 12 bases line up with TRBD1. CDR1 and CDR2 (germline): SGHRS, YFSETQ. V dropped 7 bases and J dropped 5; count of bases not matched to a gene: 12. This CDR3 comprises 16 residues. CDR3 protein: CASGWDRGLRRTEAFF. Here the CDR3 DNA reads TGCGCCAGCGGCTGGGACAGGGGGCTGCGACGGACTGAAGCTTTCTTT.

This clone is a singleton in its sample. The CDR3 DNA follows: TGTGCCAGTAAACAGGGGACGCATCTCGTCTCCTATAATTCACCCCTCCACTTT. It yields the protein CASKQGTHLVSYNSPLHF. The chain has TRBV19 and TRBJ1-6; 7 nucleotides agree with TRBD1. Trimming cost V 7 bases and J 0 bases; bases outside gene matches: 12. The germline V gene has CDR1 LNHDA and CDR2 SQIVND (reference sequence). The length of the CDR3 is 18 residues.